One and the same sample provided the 22 T cell receptor beta chains below, sequenced in a study of T cells in tuberculosis. Cells were sorted from thawed PBMC rested overnight and stained with GMM-loaded CD1B tetramer, viability dye and anti-CD3. The CD1B tetramers carried C32 glucose monomycolate purified from Rhodococcus equi. Method: immunoSEQ multiplex PCR; TCRdb's copy keeps in-frame clones and lacks some. The table has 70,000 to 95,000 clones, roughly 93% seen once. Sample: CD1b-GMM tetramer-negative cells sorted from PBMCs. The source is an adult woman with latent tuberculosis.

The J gene is TRBJ2-3, the V gene TRBV28, with 10 bases fitting TRBD2. CDR1 MDHEN and CDR2 SYDVKM come from the germline V gene. Germline trimming cut 5 bases from V and 1 base from J; bases unmatched to any gene: 3. This CDR3 is built from 15 residues. In nucleotides, the CDR3 is TGTGCCAGCAGTGCCGGGACTAGCGGCACAGATACGCAGTATTTT. This translates into CASSAGTSGTDTQYF.

The J gene is TRBJ2-1, the V gene TRBV6-5, with a tentative D call TRBD1 (6 bases). The CDR3 sequence is 15 residues long. V was clipped by 6 bases and J by 12 bases, with 24 bases between them. Germline V lookup: CDR1 MNHEY, CDR2 SVGAGI. CDR3 DNA sequence: TGTGCCAGCAGCCAGACCCCTAGGGGGTTTCGCGCGCAGTTCTTC. It specifies CASSQTPRGFRAQFF.

The V gene is TRBV5-1, the J gene TRBJ2-6; unclear D gene. The CDR3 is 16 residues long. CDR1 and CDR2 (germline): SGHRS, YFSETQ. V was cut by 3 bases and J by 0 bases, with 10 bases left in between. CDR3 protein: CASSSRRSSGANVLTF. The CDR3 nucleotides are TGCGCCAGCAGCTCCCGACGGAGCTCTGGGGCCAACGTCCTGACTTTC.

As regards this clone: Other nucleotide sequences in the sample specify the same CDR3. V usage is TRBV9 and J usage is TRBJ2-2; D ambiguous. In germline, CDR1 is SGDLS, CDR2 YYNGEE. This CDR3 is built from 13 residues. V was pared by 0 bases and J by 6 bases, with 6 bases between. CDR3 nucleotide sequence: TGTGCCAGCAGCGTAGACAGTGCCGGGGAGCTGTTTTTT. The encoded protein is CASSVDSAGELFF.

The genes are TRBV5-1 and TRBJ2-3; weak D call: TRBD1 (5 bases). Germline V CDR1 and CDR2: SGHRS, YFSETQ. The CDR3 extends over 14 amino acids. Trimming took 0 bases from V and 2 from J, leaving 7 bases between them. The CDR3 spells CASSLGQNTDTQYF. DNA for the CDR3: TGCGCCAGCAGCTTGGGACAGAACACAGATACGCAGTATTTT.

This chain links TRBV30 with TRBJ1-2; D is unresolved. CDR1 is GTSNPN and CDR2 is SVGIG in the germline V gene (reference sequence). Deletions cut 5 bases from V and 5 bases from J, with 12 bases between. The CDR3 is 12 amino acids. CDR3 DNA: TGTGCCTGGCAGGTCTCGGGGTATGGCTACACCTTC. Protein: CAWQVSGYGYTF.

The J gene is TRBJ2-3, the V gene TRBV5-6; 10 positions agree with TRBD2. Looked up from germline, CDR1 is SGHDT and CDR2 is YYEEEE. J lost 5 bases, V lost 0 bases, and 6 bases had no gene match. The CDR3 sequence is 16 residues long. In DNA form, the CDR3 reads TGTGCCAGCAGCTTGGCCCTAGCGGGGGTACAAGATACGCAGTATTTT. This gives the protein CASSLALAGVQDTQYF.

This clone was seen just once. The chain is built from TRBV7-6 and TRBJ2-3; D is perhaps TRBD2 (6 bases). V was shortened by 2 bases and J by 5 bases, with 11 bases between the two germline ends. This CDR3 has 14 amino acids. Germline CDR1 is SGHVS and CDR2 is FNYEAQ. The CDR3 sequence is CASSLPGLLDTQYF. CDR3 DNA: TGTGCCAGCAGCTTACCCGGACTACTAGATACGCAGTATTTT.

This clone has just one count. The V gene is TRBV14, the J gene TRBJ1-1, with D possibly matching TRBD1 (5 bases). CDR3 length equals 14 residues. Germline V CDR1 and CDR2: SGHDN, FVKESK. V was clipped by 0 bases and J by 5 bases, with 10 bases between them. CDR3 sequence (DNA): TGTGCCAGCAGCCAAGATTCAGGGTGGACTGAAGCTTTCTTT. As protein: CASSQDSGWTEAFF.

This CDR3 reads CASTGTVSYGYTF. The CDR3 bases are TGTGCCAGCACGGGGACAGTTAGCTATGGCTACACCTTC. The gene calls are TRBV6-6 and TRBJ1-2; the match to TRBD1 covers 7 bases. The V gene end was trimmed by 7 bases and the J gene end by 4 bases; junction bases not matched to a gene: 6. The CDR3 runs 13 residues. Germline-derived CDR1 and CDR2 are MNHNY and SVGAGI (reference sequence).

The chain couples TRBV6-5 to TRBJ2-1; perhaps TRBD2 as D (6 bases). V was pared by 6 bases and J by 0 bases, with 9 bases between. Germline V CDR1 and CDR2: MNHEY, SVGAGI. The CDR3 runs 14 residues. This CDR3 reads CASRIGGSYNEQFF. The CDR3 DNA is TGTGCCAGCAGGATCGGGGGCTCCTACAATGAGCAGTTCTTC.

The chain has TRBV4-3 and TRBJ1-2, with 8 bases lining up with TRBD1. CDR3 size: 13 residues. Germline CDR1 is LGHNA and CDR2 is YSLEER. V lost 4 bases, J lost 7 bases, and 5 bases stayed unmatched. CDR3 loop: CASSPDRAGGYTF. The CDR3 region has the DNA TGCGCCAGCAGCCCGGACAGGGCTGGTGGCTACACCTTC.

The chain has TRBV5-1 and TRBJ1-5; possibly TRBD1 for D (5 bases). Trimming stripped 0 bases from V and 0 bases from J, with 22 bases between. The CDR3 is made up of 20 amino acids. Germline-derived CDR1 and CDR2 are SGHRS and YFSETQ. The CDR3 nucleotides are TGCGCCAGCAGCTTGGTCCTTAGTATGGGGGGAGATCGTAGCAATCAGCCCCAGCATTTT. This encodes CASSLVLSMGGDRSNQPQHF.

This clone was detected only once. The chain has TRBV5-1 and TRBJ2-1; TRBD1 matches at 7 bases. CDR3 length: 15 amino acids. V dropped 0 bases and J dropped 0; count of bases not matched to a gene: 0. Germline lookup yields CDR1 SGHRS and CDR2 YFSETQ. This CDR3 reads CASSLGTGSYNEQFF. CDR3 nucleotide sequence: TGCGCCAGCAGCTTGGGGACAGGCTCCTACAATGAGCAGTTCTTC.

The rearrangement joins TRBV28 to TRBJ2-7; maybe TRBD2 (5 bases). The CDR3 is made up of 17 amino acids. Germline V lookup: CDR1 MDHEN, CDR2 SYDVKM. V lost 6 bases and J lost 0, with 21 bases in between. The CDR3 spells CASSSAVRAPISYEQYV. For the CDR3, the DNA is TGTGCCAGCAGCTCCGCGGTGCGGGCCCCTATCTCCTACGAGCAGTACGTC.

The V call is TRBV7-2, the J call TRBJ2-5; D is perhaps TRBD2 (6 bases). V was pared by 3 bases and J by 2 bases, with 16 bases between. This CDR3 comprises 16 residues. The germline gives CDR1 SGHTA, CDR2 FQGNSA. The CDR3 DNA reads TGTGCCAGCAGCTTTGGTCGGGGGAGTCTACAAGAGACCCAGTACTTC. Its protein product is CASSFGRGSLQETQYF.

This sequence joins TRBV20-1 and TRBJ1-2, with 7 bases that match TRBD1. J gave up 8 bases and V 7 bases, and 7 bases lay outside the gene matches. The CDR3 is made up of 11 amino acids. CDR1 is DFQATT, CDR2 SNEGSKA, per germline (reference sequence). The chain's CDR3 is CSGRRGQGYTF. In DNA form, the CDR3 reads TGCAGTGGACGAAGGGGGCAAGGCTACACCTTC.

The J gene is TRBJ2-7, the V gene TRBV6-1, with D hard to call. Trimming stripped 4 bases from V and 6 bases from J, with 4 bases between. CDR1 is MNHNS, CDR2 SASEGT, per germline. CDR3 length equals 10 residues. For the CDR3, the DNA is TGTGCCAGCAGTGCCCTCGAGCAGTACTTC. It codes for CASSALEQYF.

J is TRBJ2-7 and V is TRBV11-2, with 8 bases matching TRBD2. V lost 0 bases and J lost 12; bases outside the gene matches: 7. Germline CDR1 SGHAT, CDR2 FQNNGV. This CDR3 has 13 residues. CDR3 protein: CASSLERGVFRYF. The DNA for the CDR3 is TGTGCCAGCAGCTTAGAGCGGGGGGTTTTTAGGTACTTC.

The chain uses TRBV12-2 and TRBJ2-2; TRBD2 is the table's D call and was not checked against the DNA. TRBV12-2 is shown as a pseudogene. The CDR3 totals 19 residues. As DNA, the CDR3 is TGTGCAAGTCGCTTAATCTGGACTAGCGGGGGGACGAACACCGGGGAGCTGTTTTTT. It translates to CASRLIWTSGGTNTGELFF.

This clone was detected only once. The chain employs TRBV7-9 and TRBJ2-3, with D possibly TRBD1 on 6 matching bases. In germline, CDR1 is SEHNR, CDR2 FQNEAQ (reference sequence). The CDR3 runs 16 residues. V was cut by 8 bases and J by 4 bases, with 22 bases left in between. DNA for the CDR3: TGTGCCAGCCGACTTAAACAGGGCACCTTGTCAGATACGCAGTATTTT. The encoded protein is CASRLKQGTLSDTQYF.

J is TRBJ1-2 and V is TRBV19; 8 nucleotides line up with TRBD1. V was pared by 8 bases and J by 2 bases, with 7 bases of the junction left unmatched. Germline V gene sequence: CDR1 LNHDA, CDR2 SQIVND (reference sequence). This CDR3 spans 14 amino acids. The CDR3 protein is CASGTTGVNYGYTF. CDR3 nucleotide sequence: TGTGCCAGTGGAACGACAGGGGTCAACTATGGCTACACCTTC. The whole variable domain, remainder taken from reference TRBV19 and TRBJ1-2, is DGGITQSPKYLFRKEGQNVTLSCEQNLNHDAMYWYRQDPGQGLRLIYYSQIVNDFQKGDIAEGYSVSREKKESFPLTVTSAQKNPTAFYLCASGTTGVNYGYTFGSGTRLTVV.